A single sample gave rise to the 20 T cell receptor beta chains below, sequenced in a study of T cell responses to AZD1222 COVID-19 vaccine. Sequencing was performed with immunoSEQ multiplex PCR; in TCRdb, only in-frame clones are kept and a portion is missing. Recorded for this sample: under 150,000 clones. The specimen was peripheral blood. The source is an adult in good health.

The rearrangement joins TRBV3-1 (or the pseudogene TRBV3-2) to TRBJ1-1; 8 bases are a match to TRBD1. Unmatched junction bases numbered 5, after V lost 4 bases and J lost 1 base. CDR1 is LGHDT and CDR2 is YNNKEL in the germline V gene (reference sequence). The CDR3 sequence is 15 residues long. Here the CDR3 DNA reads TGTGCCAGCAGCCTCCAGGGGGCTAAGAACACTGAAGCTTTCTTT. This encodes CASSLQGAKNTEAFF.

V is TRBV18 and J is TRBJ2-1; tentative D call: TRBD2 (7 bases). The CDR3 is 14 residues long. Germline V gives CDR1 KGHSH, CDR2 LQKENI. The V gene lost 3 bases and the J gene lost 10 bases, with 16 bases spanning the gap. CDR3: CASSPTVGGGEQFF. CDR3 in DNA: TGTGCCAGCTCACCTACCGTGGGGGGGGGCGAGCAGTTCTTC.

The chain joins TRBV19 to TRBJ2-5; 7 nucleotides line up with TRBD2. The CDR3 runs to 13 residues. Germline V gene sequence: CDR1 LNHDA, CDR2 SQIVND (reference sequence). Germline trimming cut 6 bases from V and 4 bases from J; bases unmatched to any gene: 5. CDR3 loop: CASSAWGGETQYF. In nucleotides, the CDR3 is TGTGCCAGTAGCGCTTGGGGGGGAGAGACCCAGTACTTC. The whole variable domain, filled in from reference TRBV19 and TRBJ2-5, reads DGGITQSPKYLFRKEGQNVTLSCEQNLNHDAMYWYRQDPGQGLRLIYYSQIVNDFQKGDIAEGYSVSREKKESFPLTVTSAQKNPTAFYLCASSAWGGETQYFGPGTRLLVL.

The chain has TRBV6-5 and TRBJ1-2, with D unclear. This CDR3 has 13 amino acids. CDR1 MNHEY and CDR2 SVGAGI come from the germline V gene. V lost 6 bases and J 2 bases, leaving 10 bases between the germline ends. As DNA, the CDR3 is TGTGCCAGCAGCCCGGTCCAGAACTATGGCTACACCTTC. It encodes CASSPVQNYGYTF.

This chain links TRBV7-9 with TRBJ1-3; D may be TRBD1 (5 bases). The V end lost 4 bases, the J end lost 4 bases, and 14 bases lay between the germline ends. This CDR3 has 15 amino acids. Germline V gene sequence: CDR1 SEHNR, CDR2 FQNEAQ (reference sequence). CDR3 in amino acids: CASSSTGALGNTIYF. CDR3 nucleotides: TGTGCCAGCAGCTCAACAGGAGCCCTCGGAAACACCATATATTTT.

The genes are TRBV5-4 and TRBJ2-2, with 8 bases matching TRBD1. With V trimmed by 4 bases and J by 0 bases, 5 bases remained unmatched. The CDR3 totals 16 residues. Germline V gene lookup returns CDR1 SGHNT and CDR2 YYREEE (reference sequence). The CDR3 reads CASSPSDRANTGELFF. CDR3 DNA sequence: TGTGCCAGCAGCCCCTCGGACAGGGCGAACACCGGGGAGCTGTTTTTT.

The chain recombines TRBV14 with TRBJ2-6; D ambiguous. The CDR3 extends over 15 amino acids. V dropped 1 base and J dropped 2 bases, with 6 bases sitting between them. From germline, CDR1 is SGHDN and CDR2 FVKESK. CDR3 sequence (DNA): TGTGCCAGCAGCCAAGGGGCCCCTGGGGCCAACGTCCTGACTTTC. Translating it yields CASSQGAPGANVLTF.

V is TRBV5-6 and J is TRBJ1-1; a weak D match, TRBD1 (5 bases). Deletions cut 0 bases from V and 3 bases from J, with 12 bases between. The germline gives CDR1 SGHDT, CDR2 YYEEEE. The CDR3 runs to 15 residues. CDR3 sequence (DNA): TGTGCCAGCAGCTTGGGGGTGACAGTAGACACTGAAGCTTTCTTT. It specifies CASSLGVTVDTEAFF.

CDR3 in DNA: TGTGCCATCAGTATGGACAGTTATCAGCCCCAGCATTTT. Amino acids: CAISMDSYQPQHF. The chain is built from TRBV10-3 and TRBJ1-5, with D possibly being TRBD1 (6 bases). The CDR3 extends over 13 amino acids. Germline loops: CDR1 ENHRY, CDR2 SYGVKD. Deletions cut 5 bases from V and 5 bases from J, with 10 bases between.

This chain links TRBV29-1 with TRBJ2-3; TRBD2 matches 8 bases. J lost 3 bases, V lost 0 bases, and 8 bases had no gene match. Germline CDR1 SQVTM, CDR2 ANQGSEA. The CDR3 is 16 residues long. CDR3 sequence reads: CSVEDLGAGGTDTQYF. The CDR3 DNA reads TGCAGCGTTGAAGATCTTGGCGCGGGGGGTACAGATACGCAGTATTTT.

The rearrangement uses TRBV19 and TRBJ1-2; D possibly corresponds to TRBD1 (6 bases). The CDR3 runs to 11 residues. V lost 9 bases, J lost 9 bases, and 14 bases lay in between. Germline values: CDR1 LNHDA, CDR2 SQIVND (reference sequence). CDR3 sequence reads: CASGGGIRYTF. The CDR3 DNA follows: TGTGCCAGCGGAGGGGGGATTCGCTACACCTTC.

The V call is TRBV9, the J call TRBJ2-5, with a possible D match to TRBD2 (7 bases). Trimming removed 3 bases from V and 1 base from J, with 16 bases in between. Germline V CDR1 and CDR2: SGDLS, YYNGEE. CDR3 length: 16 amino acids. The CDR3 loop reads CASSAAFGGPQETQYF. The DNA of the CDR3 is TGTGCCAGCAGCGCGGCCTTCGGGGGGCCCCAAGAGACCCAGTACTTC.

V and J are TRBV18 and TRBJ1-1; D is perhaps TRBD1 (6 bases). Trimming removed 4 bases from V and 11 bases from J, with 23 bases in between. The CDR3 runs to 15 residues. CDR1 KGHSH and CDR2 LQKENI come from the germline V gene. CDR3 DNA: TGTGCCAGCTCACAGCCGGACAGTCCGCCCCGGGGGGCTTTCTTT. As protein: CASSQPDSPPRGAFF.

This sequence joins TRBV9 and TRBJ2-5; 7 positions match TRBD2. The CDR3 is made up of 15 amino acids. The germline V gene encodes CDR1 SGDLS and CDR2 YYNGEE. V trimming: 0 bases; J trimming: 5 bases; junction bases outside the gene matches: 7. The CDR3 nucleotides read TGTGCCAGCAGCGTAGTTAGGACTAGTGATGAGACCCAGTACTTC. Protein sequence: CASSVVRTSDETQYF.

The chain links TRBV4-2 to TRBJ1-2; 7 bases align to TRBD1. This CDR3 is built from 15 residues. With 4 bases clipped from V and 1 base from J, the junction kept 6 bases outside the gene matches. CDR1 and CDR2 (germline): LGHNA, YNFKEQ. The CDR3 nucleotides read TGTGCCAGCAGCCTCGGGACAGCACTTAACTATGGCTACACCTTC. Its translation: CASSLGTALNYGYTF.

CDR3 sequence reads: CASSLSEGPLHF. CDR3 coding DNA: TGTGCCAGCAGCTTGTCCGAGGGACCCCTCCACTTT. The chain uses TRBV5-6 and TRBJ1-6; unclear D gene. The germline gives CDR1 SGHDT, CDR2 YYEEEE. The CDR3 is 12 residues long. Between the trimmed V and J ends, which lost 1 base and 12 bases, there was a span of 8 bases.

The genes are TRBV21-1 and TRBJ1-6. TRBV21-1 is listed as a pseudogene. The CDR3 is made up of 17 amino acids. The CDR3 loop is CATEPLDRTHYNSPLHF. CDR3 DNA: TGTGCCACCGAACCCCTGGACCGGACTCACTATAATTCACCCCTCCACTTT.

V usage is TRBV25-1 and J usage is TRBJ2-7, with D perhaps given as TRBD1 or TRBD2 (6 bases each). V lost 1 base, J lost 6 bases, and 22 bases lay in between. Germline CDR1 reads MGHDK; CDR2 reads SYGVNS. This CDR3 has 17 amino acids. CDR3 sequence: CASSESSGKSGGGEQYF. The CDR3 DNA sequence: TGTGCCAGCAGTGAATCCTCGGGGAAGTCCGGAGGGGGCGAGCAGTACTTC.

The rearrangement joins TRBV7-6 to TRBJ2-1; 8 bases align to TRBD1. Germline CDR1 reads SGHVS; CDR2 reads FNYEAQ. The CDR3 extends over 16 amino acids. J lost 4 bases, V lost 4 bases, and 9 bases had no gene match. The CDR3 spells CASSSRQGTSYNEQFF. CDR3 nucleotides: TGTGCCAGCAGCTCGAGACAGGGGACATCTTACAATGAGCAGTTCTTC. Filled out from reference TRBV7-6 and TRBJ2-1, the complete variable domain reads GAGVSQSPRYKVTKRGQDVALRCDPISGHVSLYWYRQALGQGPEFLTYFNYEAQQDKSGLPNDRFSAERPEGSISTLTIQRTEQRDSAMYRCASSSRQGTSYNEQFFGPGTRLTVL.

The chain links TRBV7-9 to TRBJ1-1; 9 nucleotides match TRBD1. CDR3 length: 16 residues. The trim removed 5 bases at V and 6 bases at J, leaving 13 bases unmatched. Germline CDR1 and CDR2: SEHNR and FQNEAQ (reference sequence). The CDR3 is CASSQPPGTGRAEAFF. The CDR3 region has the DNA TGTGCCAGCAGCCAGCCCCCCGGGACAGGGAGAGCTGAAGCTTTCTTT. Supplemented by reference TRBV7-9 and TRBJ1-1, the full variable domain reads DTGVSQNPRHKITKRGQNVTFRCDPISEHNRLYWYRQTLGQGPEFLTYFQNEAQLEKSRLLSDRFSAERPKGSFSTLEIQRTEQGDSAMYLCASSQPPGTGRAEAFFGQGTRLTVV.